The rows below give T cell receptor beta chains drawn from one sample of a study of shared clonotypes between healthy human individuals. Method: immunoSEQ multiplex PCR; TCRdb's copy keeps in-frame clones and lacks some. The repertoire holds hundreds of thousands of clones, more than 70% seen once, with approximately 1.8% in the top ten. The sample was memory CD4+ T cells sorted from blood. These receptors were taken from a woman younger than 45 in good health. CDR3s leave out the opening cysteine and the closing phenylalanine or tryptophan.

V: TRBV20-1
CDR3: SAPGGDTQY

V: TRBV11-1
CDR3: ASSLTPGTALVEQY

V: TRBV6-1
CDR3: ASSPGINQPQH

V: TRBV28
CDR3: ASSLYPGEQPQH

V: TRBV4-1
CDR3: ASSPGLAGAFEQY

V: TRBV14
CDR3: ASSHRGMNTEAF

V: TRBV15
CDR3: ATSRDGLGGSGRALKPSGREQF

V: TRBV15
CDR3: ATSRDFTSGYTDTQY

V: TRBV9
CDR3: ASSVASASNNEQF

V: TRBV2
CDR3: ASRGTGQQPQH

V: TRBV9
CDR3: ASSPQGGSYEQY

V: TRBV28
CDR3: ATMGQYTDTQY

V: TRBV5-1
CDR3: ASSLPAGSTGELF

V: TRBV7-2
CDR3: ASSLVGLAGDEQY

V: TRBV7-9
CDR3: ASSTGADTQY

V: TRBV30
CDR3: ASSGSPSHEQF

V: TRBV7-7
CDR3: ASSPNANEQF

V: TRBV25-1
CDR3: ASSGPTGGRGEAF

V: TRBV5-1
CDR3: ASRQGLAGDQLSTDTQY

V: TRBV6-6
CDR3: ASRTQSSTEAF

V: TRBV27
CDR3: ASRIWGTDTQY

V: TRBV6-1
CDR3: ASTDGTAGYT

V: TRBV5-8
CDR3: ASSQVRTRRDTQY

V: TRBV28
CDR3: ASSLWSYEQY

V: TRBV9
CDR3: ASSVALAEYYEQY

V: TRBV28
CDR3: ASNLQENQPQH

V: TRBV5-1
CDR3: ASSDRGRGGYT

V: TRBV28
CDR3: ASTSGGVGYEQY

V: TRBV5-1
CDR3: ASSLTPGLSYEQY

V: TRBV21-1
CDR3: ANPGDRVEGQPQH

V: TRBV19
CDR3: ASSIEGAQGYGYT

V: TRBV7-3
CDR3: ASSFSAGVGTGELF

V: TRBV5-1
CDR3: ASSLEGDYYEQY

V: TRBV27
CDR3: ASSFLRDQPQH